The next 3 T cell receptor beta chains were all read from a single sample in a study of OX40 agonist ivuxolimab in advanced cancers. Here immunoSEQ multiplex PCR was the method, and the copy in TCRdb shows in-frame clones only, minus some. The table lists approximately 58,000 clones, about 86% of them singletons. The specimen comprised CD4+ or CD8+ T cells sorted from blood, sampled in a trial of the OX40 agonist ivuxolimab. These receptors were obtained from an adult with an advanced solid tumor such as melanoma, head and neck, liver or kidney cancer.

The V and J genes are TRBV5-1 and TRBJ2-2; D is ambiguous. CDR3 size: 12 residues. V shed 0 bases and J shed 9 bases, with 6 bases lying between them. Germline V gene sequence: CDR1 SGHRS, CDR2 YFSETQ. Here the CDR3 reads CASSLGRRELFF. The DNA of the CDR3 is TGCGCCAGCAGCTTGGGCAGGCGGGAGCTGTTTTTT.

The chain carries TRBV14 and TRBJ2-5, with D unresolved. The V end was cut by 1 base, the J end by 4 bases, with 7 bases between. From germline, CDR1 is SGHDN and CDR2 FVKESK. The CDR3 covers 13 residues. This CDR3 is CASSQANPETQYF. CDR3 in DNA: TGTGCCAGCAGCCAAGCGAACCCAGAGACCCAGTACTTC.

The chain joins TRBV19 to TRBJ2-1, with 12 bases aligning to TRBD2. Germline V gives CDR1 LNHDA, CDR2 SQIVND (reference sequence). V trimming: 5 bases; J trimming: 7 bases; junction bases outside the gene matches: 9. CDR3 length equals 16 residues. The CDR3 DNA is TGTGCCAGTAGTCTCTCGACTAGCGGGAGAAGGAATGAGCAGTTCTTC. Protein: CASSLSTSGRRNEQFF.